This is a list of T cell receptor beta chains from one sample in a study of T cell responses to AZD1222 COVID-19 vaccine. Repertoires were generated with immunoSEQ multiplex PCR, while TCRdb's copy carries only in-frame clones and drops some. The sample has about 140,000 clones; approximately 91% are singletons. The sequenced sample was peripheral blood, obtained 28 days after the second AZD1222 dose. The receptors were sampled from an adult who received the AZD1222 COVID-19 vaccine. Both conserved end residues are part of each CDR3. A D gene is named only where the DNA matches it firmly. A clone size is listed for some rows: how often the clone was seen (once, few, many), or a class if it is expanded.

size	J	D	V	DNA	CDR3
.	TRBJ2-3	.	TRBV12-3/TRBV12-4	TGTGCCAGCAGTTCCTTTAGCACAGATACGCAGTATTTT	CASSSFSTDTQYF
.	TRBJ2-3	TRBD2	TRBV24-1	TGTGCCACCAGCGGACTAGCGGGAGAGGCAGATACGCAGTATTTT	CATSGLAGEADTQYF
once	TRBJ1-2	TRBD1	TRBV15	TGTGCCACCAGCAGAGCAGTTCGGACAGGGGGAGGCTACACCTTC	CATSRAVRTGGGYTF
.	TRBJ2-5	.	TRBV14	TGTGCCAGCAGCCATTTAGTGTTAGGGGAGTACTTC	CASSHLVLGEYF
.	TRBJ1-2	.	TRBV14	TGTGCCAGCAGCCAAGATATAACAGCCTATGGCTACACCTTC	CASSQDITAYGYTF
.	TRBJ2-7	.	TRBV7-8	TGTGCCAGCAGCCGCGACACCCTCTACGAGCAGTACTTC	CASSRDTLYEQYF
.	TRBJ1-6	.	TRBV7-8	TGTGCCAGCACCCCCTGGGGTGGGGATTCACCCCTCCACTTT	CASTPWGGDSPLHF
.	TRBJ1-4	.	TRBV29-1	TGCAGCGTCTGGGCAACTAATGAAAAACTGTTTTTT	CSVWATNEKLFF
.	TRBJ2-2	TRBD2	TRBV7-9	TGTGCCAGCACGACGGGAGGGGTTCGGGGGGAGCTGTTTTTT	CASTTGGVRGELFF
.	TRBJ2-2	TRBD1	TRBV2	TGTGCCAGCAGGGACCTTGGACAGGGGGCCGGGGAGCTGTTTTTT	CASRDLGQGAGELFF
few	TRBJ2-3	.	TRBV19	TGTGCCAGTAGGACAGGTAGCACAGATACGCAGTATTTT	CASRTGSTDTQYF
few	TRBJ1-1	.	TRBV5-4	TGTGCCAGCAGCCCGACAGAGGCTATGACCACTGAAGCTTTCTTT	CASSPTEAMTTEAFF
.	TRBJ1-2	TRBD1	TRBV10-3	TGTGCCATCAGTGACCCAGGGGGGAGGGATGGCTACACCTTC	CAISDPGGRDGYTF
.	TRBJ2-1	TRBD2	TRBV7-3	TGTGCCAGCAGCTTGGGCTTTAGCGGGAGGGCCGACTACAATGAGCAGTTCTTC	CASSLGFSGRADYNEQFF
.	TRBJ1-2	.	TRBV19	TGTGCCAGTAATAACCCCCATAAACTAGGCCGAGGCTATGGCTACACCTTC	CASNNPHKLGRGYGYTF
.	TRBJ1-3	.	TRBV15	TGTGCCACCAGCAGTGAAGGGGTCGCCTATGGAAACACCATATATTTT	CATSSEGVAYGNTIYF
.	TRBJ2-7	TRBD1	TRBV7-8	TGTGCCAGCAGCCCGAGGGACAGGCGCTACGAGCAGTACTTC	CASSPRDRRYEQYF
.	TRBJ1-4	.	TRBV11-2	TGTGCCAGCAGCTTAGCGGGCCGCGTAGCCGGACAGCTTAATGAAAAACTGTTTTTT	CASSLAGRVAGQLNEKLFF
once	TRBJ2-7	.	TRBV13	TGTGCCAGCAGCTTACGCAGGTCCTACGAGCAGTACTTC	CASSLRRSYEQYF
.	TRBJ1-3	.	TRBV3-1/TRBV3-2	TGTGCCAGCAGCGTGGGGAACACCATATATTTT	CASSVGNTIYF
.	TRBJ1-4	.	TRBV14	TGTGCCAGCAGCCAAGATCACCCGAGGAATGAAAAACTGTTTTTT	CASSQDHPRNEKLFF
.	TRBJ2-7	TRBD2	TRBV7-3	TGTGCCAGCAGCATCCAACCGGGACTAGCGGTACGCGAGCAGTACTTC	CASSIQPGLAVREQYF
.	TRBJ1-5	.	TRBV19	TGTGCCAGTATAGAACGACTGGGACGGAATAGCAATCAGCCCCAGCATTTT	CASIERLGRNSNQPQHF
once	TRBJ2-1	.	TRBV7-3	TGTGCCAGCAGCGGGGGGGCCAGGAATGAGCAGTTCTTC	CASSGGARNEQFF
.	TRBJ2-7	TRBD1	TRBV5-1	TGCGCCAGCAGCAACGACAGGGGTTCCTACGAGCAGTACTTC	CASSNDRGSYEQYF
.	TRBJ2-1	.	TRBV10-2	TGCGCCAGCAGTGAGTCGACGCCTCAAAGCTCCTACAATGAGCAGTTCTTC	CASSESTPQSSYNEQFF
.	TRBJ1-2	.	TRBV4-1	TGCGCCAGCAGTTCGAGGGGCAACTATGGCTACACCTTC	CASSSRGNYGYTF
.	TRBJ1-5	.	TRBV6-5	TGTGCCAGCAGTTACGGTGGTGGGCCCCAGCATTTT	CASSYGGGPQHF
.	TRBJ2-7	.	TRBV11-1	TGTGCCAGCAGCTCCCGTGATGATTCGAGGGAGCAGTACTTC	CASSSRDDSREQYF